This T cell receptor (beta chain) emerged from a study of molecular identifiers for immune sequencing clone quantification. Worth noting for this clonotype: Its antigen is unknown. Compared with germline, one end of the junction differs, possibly owing to a read error.

Libraries used 20,000 to 1,000,000 sorted naive CD8 T cells and 10%, 30% or 50% RNA input. Bulk TCR library preparation followed previously described methods with listed TCR primers. TCRdb redid the calling of the PCR reads with MiXCR, one entry per CDR3 protein. Found here are about half a million distinct CDR3 sequences, 20% to 25% of them singletons; the top ten hold around 0.84%. Germline V lookup: CDR1 MNHNS, CDR2 SASEGT. The length of the CDR3 is 16 residues. Study conclusions and caveats: Whereas clones above 20 RNA copies held under 1% of naive-cell molecules, they held over 97% of effector molecules.

Sequencing used naive CD8+ T cells from blood, with Jurkat cell RNA spiked in. Sample subset: FACS-sorted CD8+CD4-CCR7+CD45RA+ naive T cells. This receptor was obtained from a human donor in good health. Some libraries in this study had Jurkat cell RNA spiked in. The chain links TRBV6-1 to TRBJ1-1, with 8 positions matching TRBD1. Written as DNA, the CDR3 is TGTGCCAGCAGTGTGGGACAGGCGAAAGGGTGGACTGAAGCTTACTTT. Translation gives CASSVGQAKGWTEAYF.